Below, 3 T cell receptor beta chains from the same sample are listed, as sequenced in a study of blood T cell repertoires in COVID-19. Clones were read by immunoSEQ multiplex PCR, and TCRdb kept only the in-frame ones, dropping some. The table lists about 140,000 clones, around nine tenths of them singletons, with about 1.5% in the top ten. Input material: peripheral blood. The receptors stem from a woman between 55 and 75 years old with acute or convalescent COVID-19.

This chain links TRBV28 with TRBJ1-6; the D is unclear. The CDR3 has 15 residues. Trimming stripped 7 bases from V and 5 bases from J, with 15 bases between. The germline CDR1 and CDR2 sequences are MDHEN and SYDVKM. The DNA of the CDR3 is TGTGCCAGCATAAGAGCTGGGCGCAATAATTCACCCCTCCACTTT. As protein: CASIRAGRNNSPLHF.

The chain links TRBV9 to TRBJ2-1; D is possibly TRBD1 (6 bases). Germline CDR1 and CDR2: SGDLS and YYNGEE. The CDR3 is 14 residues long. V lost 3 bases and J 8 bases, leaving 15 bases between the germline ends. CDR3 nucleotides: TGTGCCAGCAGCGGGGGACAAGGAGTCCATGAGCAGTTCTTC. This sequence encodes CASSGGQGVHEQFF.

V usage is TRBV19 and J usage is TRBJ2-7; 10 bases fit TRBD2. Germline V gives CDR1 LNHDA, CDR2 SQIVND (reference sequence). The CDR3 runs 18 residues. Germline trimming cut 7 bases from V and 1 base from J; bases unmatched to any gene: 16. The CDR3 sequence is CASTLRGLAGVDSYEQYF. The CDR3 nucleotides read TGTGCCAGTACGCTTCGCGGGCTAGCGGGGGTCGATTCCTACGAGCAGTACTTC.